This T cell receptor (beta chain) was recorded in a study of cytomegalovirus exposure and HLA in healthy donors. Between the trimmed V and J ends, which lost 4 bases and 7 bases, there was a span of 25 bases. CDR1 is WNHNN and CDR2 is SYGVQD in the germline V gene (reference sequence). This CDR3 contains 18 residues. 13 Jbeta primers and 60 Vbeta primers were used for the PCR. Using immunoSEQ multiplex PCR, the repertoire was profiled, and TCRdb retains in-frame clones only, with some absent. The sample gives more than 60,000 clones, over 75% of which show up once; approximately 4.8% is in the top ten.

The chain carries TRBV10-1 and TRBJ2-2, with a weak D call TRBD1 (7 bases). The sample taken for sequencing was PBMCs. The TCR comes from a male donor in good health and CMV-seropositive. CDR3 sequence reads: CASSGSWQGGDRVGELFF. In nucleotides, the CDR3 is TGCGCCAGCAGTGGGTCTTGGCAGGGGGGAGATAGAGTCGGGGAGCTGTTTTTT.